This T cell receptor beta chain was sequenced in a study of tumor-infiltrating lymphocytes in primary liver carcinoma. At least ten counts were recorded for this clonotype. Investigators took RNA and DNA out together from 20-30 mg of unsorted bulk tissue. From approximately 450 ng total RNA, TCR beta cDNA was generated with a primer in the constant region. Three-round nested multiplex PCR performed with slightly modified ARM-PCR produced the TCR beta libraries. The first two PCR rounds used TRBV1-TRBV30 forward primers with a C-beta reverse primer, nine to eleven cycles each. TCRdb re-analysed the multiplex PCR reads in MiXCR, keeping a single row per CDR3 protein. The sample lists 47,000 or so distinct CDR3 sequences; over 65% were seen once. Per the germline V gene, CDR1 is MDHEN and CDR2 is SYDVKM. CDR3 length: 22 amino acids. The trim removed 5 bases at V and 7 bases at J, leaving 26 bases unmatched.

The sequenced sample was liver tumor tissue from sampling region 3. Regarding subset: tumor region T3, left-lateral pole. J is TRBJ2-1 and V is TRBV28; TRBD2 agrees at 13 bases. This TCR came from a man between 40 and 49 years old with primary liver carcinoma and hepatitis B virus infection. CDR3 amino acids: CASSPGTSGIYLPGVPPNEQFF. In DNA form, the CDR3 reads TGTGCCAGCAGTCCAGGGACTAGCGGGATATACCTACCCGGCGTACCCCCGAATGAGCAGTTCTTC.